One T cell receptor (beta chain) is described in this entry. This record comes from a study of blood T cell repertoires in COVID-19. About the study: The study drew acute and convalescent COVID-19 samples from the United States, Italy and Spain.

Across about 22 US areas, participants ranged in age from about 18 to 90 years. Sequencing was performed with immunoSEQ multiplex PCR; in TCRdb, only in-frame clones are kept and a portion is missing. This table holds around 180,000 clones, roughly 87% found once. V was clipped by 2 bases and J by 5 bases; unmatched bases: 6. The CDR3 runs 16 residues. Germline CDR1 and CDR2: MGHDK and SYGVNS. The V and J genes are TRBV25-1 and TRBJ2-1, with 10 nucleotides matching TRBD1. This TCR derives from a woman aged 40 to 55 with acute COVID-19. The specimen sequenced was PBMCs or T cells enriched from blood (not recorded which). The CDR3 loop reads CASSELGQGDHNEQFF. DNA of the CDR3: TGTGCCAGCAGTGAACTCGGACAGGGGGACCACAATGAGCAGTTCTTC.